This T cell receptor (beta chain) stems from a study of blood T cell repertoires in COVID-19. The CDR3 sequence is 12 residues long. CDR1 is LGHNA, CDR2 YNFKEQ, per germline. V lost 5 bases and J 1 base, leaving 5 bases between the germline ends. Sequencing used immunoSEQ multiplex PCR; TCRdb keeps in-frame clones, though not all of them. The repertoire holds approximately 210,000 clones, with roughly 87% as singletons. What was sequenced was peripheral blood. V gene TRBV4-2 combines with J gene TRBJ1-1; D gene unclear. The sequence was obtained from a man in his forties with active or convalescent COVID-19. CDR3 DNA: TGTGCCAGCAGCGCAGGGAACACTGAAGCTTTCTTT. Amino acid sequence: CASSAGNTEAFF.